A selection of T cell receptor beta chains follows, all from one sample in a study of beta chain features in type 1 diabetes. Here immunoSEQ multiplex PCR was the method, and the copy in TCRdb shows in-frame clones only, minus some. The table has 300,000 to 350,000 clones, about a tenth seen once. Material: central memory CD4+ T cells from blood. The receptor set was obtained from a man aged 25-45 years with type 1 diabetes. Both conserved end residues are part of each CDR3. Each record gives: D gene, J gene, V gene, clone size, CDR3 DNA, CDR3 protein. The D gene is left open where the match is weak. Expanded clones are given a class, and other clones once, few, many or no size at all.

TRBD1 TRBJ2-7 TRBV4-3 few TGCGCCAGCAGCCAAGACCGACAGGGGGACGAGCAGTACTTC CASSQDRQGDEQYF
. TRBJ2-6 TRBV7-2 few TGTGCCAGCAGCCGGAGTAGCGAGGACGTCCTGACTTTC CASSRSSEDVLTF
. TRBJ1-1 TRBV28 few TGTGCCAGCAGCACCTGGGGACAAGCGAACACTGAAGCTTTCTTT CASSTWGQANTEAFF
. TRBJ2-5 TRBV5-1 few TGCGCCAGCAGCTCCCTCCTGGGGCAAGAGACCCAGTACTTC CASSSLLGQETQYF
. TRBJ2-5 TRBV6-1 few TGTGCCAGCAGTGAAGCAGGGGATAAAGAGAGAACCCAGTACTTC CASSEAGDKERTQYF
. TRBJ1-5 TRBV25-1 few TGTGCCAGCAGTCAACAGGGCGTGAATCAGCCCCAGCATTTT CASSQQGVNQPQHF
TRBD1 TRBJ1-6 TRBV19 . TGTGCCAGTAGGCAGGGGGACGGTAATTCACCCCTCCACTTT CASRQGDGNSPLHF
. TRBJ2-7 TRBV6-1 many TGTGCCAGCAGTGACAGCTACGAGCAGTACTTC CASSDSYEQYF
TRBD1 TRBJ2-7 TRBV6-5 . TGTGCCAGCAGTTACTCGAGGACAGGCGACTCCTACGAGCAGTACTTC CASSYSRTGDSYEQYF
TRBD1 TRBJ1-2 TRBV19 . TGTGCCTCCCTCGGGACAGGGGGCTCAATTGGCTATGGCTACACCTTC CASLGTGGSIGYGYTF
. TRBJ1-3 TRBV18 few TGTGCCAGCTCACCGGCGGGGGCTCGCTCTGGAAACACCATATATTTT CASSPAGARSGNTIYF
. TRBJ2-5 TRBV10-3 . TGTGCCAGCAGCATACTCGGGGAGACCCAGTACTTC CASSILGETQYF
TRBD1 TRBJ1-1 TRBV27 few TGTGCCAGCAGTCATCGACAGGGTGAAGCTTTCTTT CASSHRQGEAFF
. TRBJ2-7 TRBV27 . TGTGCCAGCAGTTCAAGGCGAACCTACGAGCAGTACTTC CASSSRRTYEQYF
TRBD2 TRBJ2-3 TRBV5-1 . TGCGCCAGCAGCTTGGCAGTGACTAGCAATTCAGATACGCAGTATTTT CASSLAVTSNSDTQYF
TRBD2 TRBJ2-3 TRBV5-1 few TGCGCCAGCAGCCCCGGGACTACTAGCACAGATACGCAGTATTTT CASSPGTTSTDTQYF
. TRBJ2-5 TRBV7-2 few TGTGCCAGCAGCTTTGGACAGCTCAAAATTGTAGAGACCCAGTACTTC CASSFGQLKIVETQYF
. TRBJ1-2 TRBV6-5 . TGTGCCAGCAGGGAGGACAGCCGGCTCTATGGCTACACCTTC CASREDSRLYGYTF
. TRBJ1-5 TRBV27 . TGTGCCAGCAGTCCACGGGGGGGCAATCAGCCCCAGCATTTT CASSPRGGNQPQHF
. TRBJ1-2 TRBV4-1 . TGCGCCAGCAGCCAAGACGGCTATGGCTACACCTTC CASSQDGYGYTF
. TRBJ1-1 TRBV6-5 few TGTGCCAGCACCAGAACAGTGAACACTGAAGCTTTCTTT CASTRTVNTEAFF
. TRBJ2-2 TRBV25-1 few TGTGCCAGCAGTGGAGACTACGCCGGGGAGCTGTTTTTT CASSGDYAGELFF
TRBD1 TRBJ2-4 TRBV29-1 many TGCAGCGCGCGCGCAGGGGGTTTCAAAAACATTCAGTACTTC CSARAGGFKNIQYF
. TRBJ1-5 TRBV10-3 many TGTGCCATCAGTGAGTCGGCTGGGAATCAGCCCCAGCATTTT CAISESAGNQPQHF
TRBD1 TRBJ2-1 TRBV5-8 . TGTGCCAGCAGGCCCAGGGGGTCTCATGTCAATGAGCAGTTCTTC CASRPRGSHVNEQFF
TRBD1 TRBJ1-6 TRBV29-1 . TGCAGCGTTGCCCGGGACAGGGCTTCACCCCTCCACTTT CSVARDRASPLHF
. TRBJ1-1 TRBV5-1 many TGCGCCAGCAGCTTGTCCGCGGACACTGAAGCTTTCTTT CASSLSADTEAFF
. TRBJ1-3 TRBV7-2 . TGTGCCAGCAGCTTCTCGCCAGGAGGAAACACCATATATTTT CASSFSPGGNTIYF
. TRBJ2-1 TRBV6-6 few TGTGCCAGCAGTTACGCAGGGGCTGCCAATGAGCAGTTCTTC CASSYAGAANEQFF
TRBD1 TRBJ2-3 TRBV7-2 . TGTGCCAGCGGGGACAGGGTCACAGATACGCAGTATTTT CASGDRVTDTQYF
. TRBJ2-6 TRBV2 few TGTGCCAGCAGTGGCTCTGGGGCCAACGTCCTGACTTTC CASSGSGANVLTF
. TRBJ2-5 TRBV6-1 . TGTGCCAGCAGTGACGTAAGGGGGTCTACTGAGACCCAGTACTTC CASSDVRGSTETQYF
TRBD1 TRBJ2-5 TRBV18 many TGTGCCAGCTCAGGGACAGAAGAGACCCAGTACTTC CASSGTEETQYF
. TRBJ2-4 TRBV7-2 few TGTGCCAGCAGCCCCTCCCCAGGCCTAAACATTCAGTACTTC CASSPSPGLNIQYF
. TRBJ2-5 TRBV11-2 . TGTGCCAGCAGCTCCGCTTATGGAAAATCGGAGACCCAGTACTTC CASSSAYGKSETQYF
. TRBJ2-1 TRBV29-1 few TGCAGCGTTGAGGCAGGGCAGGGGGGGGATGAGCAGTTCTTC CSVEAGQGGDEQFF
. TRBJ2-5 TRBV12-5 few TGTGCTAGTGATGACCAGCAAGAGACCCAGTACTTC CASDDQQETQYF
. TRBJ2-1 TRBV7-9 many TGTGCCAGCAGCTTAAGTCGGGGGAATGTTGAGCAGTTCTTC CASSLSRGNVEQFF
. TRBJ2-1 TRBV11-2 . TGTGCCAGCAGCCTAAACTGGGCCAATGAGCAGTTCTTC CASSLNWANEQFF
. TRBJ1-3 TRBV4-3 few TGCGCCAGCAGCCAAGCAGGAGGGGCCTCTGGAAACACCATATATTTT CASSQAGGASGNTIYF
TRBD2 TRBJ2-3 TRBV6-5 . TGTGCCAGCAGAACACTAGCGGGGGGCACAGATACGCAGTATTTT CASRTLAGGTDTQYF
. TRBJ2-7 TRBV11-2 many TGTGCCAGCAGCTCGAGTGAGGTCGAGCAGTACTTC CASSSSEVEQYF
. TRBJ1-2 TRBV25-1 few TGTGCCAGCAGTGTGCTGGGATCTAACTATGGCTACACCTTC CASSVLGSNYGYTF
TRBD1 TRBJ1-6 TRBV9 few TGTGCCAGCAGCGTAGAGCAGGGGGGATCACCCCTCCACTTT CASSVEQGGSPLHF
. TRBJ2-2 TRBV9 . TGTGCCAGCAGCGTAGAGACGGGTACCGGGGAGCTGTTTTTT CASSVETGTGELFF
TRBD2 TRBJ2-3 TRBV5-4 . TGTGCCAGCAGCTTGGCGGGGGGGCGATGGCGAGATACGCAGTATTTT CASSLAGGRWRDTQYF
. TRBJ1-5 TRBV19 few TGTGCCAGTAGTATAGCCGGCTCCAATCAGCCCCAGCATTTT CASSIAGSNQPQHF
TRBD1 TRBJ2-3 TRBV7-2 . TGTGCCAGCCGCTGGGGGACAGGGGGAAATACGCAGTATTTT CASRWGTGGNTQYF
. TRBJ1-2 TRBV6-5 . TGTGCCAGCAGTTCCGGAGGGTATGGCTACACCTTC CASSSGGYGYTF
. TRBJ1-3 TRBV29-1 . TGCAGCGTTGGGGACGGGGGAACGAGCTCTGGAAACACCATATATTTT CSVGDGGTSSGNTIYF
TRBD1 TRBJ2-1 TRBV5-1 few TGCGCCAGCAGCCCGGGACAGTCCTCCTACAATGAGCAGTTCTTC CASSPGQSSYNEQFF
TRBD1 TRBJ2-7 TRBV6-5 few TGTGCCAGCAGTGACAGGGACTCCTACGAGCAGTACTTC CASSDRDSYEQYF